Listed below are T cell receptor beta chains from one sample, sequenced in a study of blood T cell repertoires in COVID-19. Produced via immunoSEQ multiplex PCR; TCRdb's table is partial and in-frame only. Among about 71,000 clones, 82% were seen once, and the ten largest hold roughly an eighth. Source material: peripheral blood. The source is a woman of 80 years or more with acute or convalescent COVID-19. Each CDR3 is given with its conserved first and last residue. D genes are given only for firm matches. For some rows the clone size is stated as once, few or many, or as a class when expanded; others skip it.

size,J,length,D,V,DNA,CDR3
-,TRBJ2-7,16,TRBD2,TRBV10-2,TGCGCCAGCAGTGAGCCGGGACTAGCCGCCGCCTACGAGCAGTACTTC,CASSEPGLAAAYEQYF
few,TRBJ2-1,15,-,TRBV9,TGTGCCAGCAGCGCACCTACGGAGGGGCGAAATGAGCAGTTCTTC,CASSAPTEGRNEQFF
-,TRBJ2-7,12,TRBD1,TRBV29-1,TGCAGTACTTTGACAGGGGGGTACGAGCAGTACTTC,CSTLTGGYEQYF
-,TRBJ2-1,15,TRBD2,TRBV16,TGTGCCAGCTCCTTAGCGGGAAACCTGGGCAATGAGCAGTTCTTC,CASSLAGNLGNEQFF
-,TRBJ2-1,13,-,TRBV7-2,TGTGCCAGCAGCATTAGAGGCATCCATGAGCAGTTCTTC,CASSIRGIHEQFF
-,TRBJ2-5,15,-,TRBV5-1,TGCGCCAGCAGCTTGGTGGGGCAGGAAACGGAGACCCAGTACTTC,CASSLVGQETETQYF
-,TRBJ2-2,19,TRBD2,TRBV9,TGTGCCAGCAGCGTTAGGGGGGGACTAGCGGGAGCGAACACCGGGGAGCTGTTTTTT,CASSVRGGLAGANTGELFF
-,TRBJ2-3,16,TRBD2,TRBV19,TGTGCCAGTAGTGAGGGGCCAGCGGGAGGCTCAGATACGCAGTATTTT,CASSEGPAGGSDTQYF
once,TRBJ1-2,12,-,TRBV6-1,TGTGCCAGCAGTGAAGATGTCCAAAGGAGCACCTTC,CASSEDVQRSTF
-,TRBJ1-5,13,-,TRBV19,TGTGCCAGTAGTAACAGGGGCAATCAGCCCCAGCATTTT,CASSNRGNQPQHF
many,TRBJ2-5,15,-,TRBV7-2,TGTGCCAGCAGCCAAACACTGGGCGCCCAAGAGACCCAGTACTTC,CASSQTLGAQETQYF
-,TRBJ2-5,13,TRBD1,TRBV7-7,TGTGCCAGCAGCTCGGACAGGGGAGAGACCCAGTACTTC,CASSSDRGETQYF
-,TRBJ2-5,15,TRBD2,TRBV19,TGTGCCAGTAGTTCTCTGGGCGGGAGGGGTGAGACCCAGTACTTC,CASSSLGGRGETQYF
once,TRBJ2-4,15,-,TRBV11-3,TGTGCCAGCAGCCCCGGTTTTGGGCAGAGTAACATTCAGTACTTC,CASSPGFGQSNIQYF
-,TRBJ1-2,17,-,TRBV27,TGTGCCAGCAGTTTATCACGGGGGGGCGGGTCGACGGATGGCTACACCTTC,CASSLSRGGGSTDGYTF
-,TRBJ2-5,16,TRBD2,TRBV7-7,TGTGCCAGCAGCTTGTCAGCGGGAGGGCCTGAGGAGACCCAGTACTTC,CASSLSAGGPEETQYF
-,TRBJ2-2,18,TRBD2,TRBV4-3,TGCGCCAGCAGCCAAATTCTAGCGGGAGGGCCGAAGAGGGGGGAGCTGTTTTTT,CASSQILAGGPKRGELFF
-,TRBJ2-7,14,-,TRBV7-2,TGTGCCAGCAGCTTAGCGGGCTCCCCCTACGAGCAGTACTTC,CASSLAGSPYEQYF
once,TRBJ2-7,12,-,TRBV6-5,TGTGCCAGCAAGCGGTCCTCCTACGAGCAGTACTTC,CASKRSSYEQYF
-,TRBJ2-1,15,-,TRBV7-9,TGTGCCAGCAGCTTAACGGAGGGCTTGGGGGATGAGCAGTTCTTC,CASSLTEGLGDEQFF
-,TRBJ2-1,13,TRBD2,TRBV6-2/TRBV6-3,TGTGCCAGCAGTAGACTGCGGGAGTCCGAGCAGTTCTTC,CASSRLRESEQFF
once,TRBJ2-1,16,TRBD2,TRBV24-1,TGTGCCACCAGTGATTTTGGTAGCGGGAGTTTTGATGAGCAGTTCTTC,CATSDFGSGSFDEQFF
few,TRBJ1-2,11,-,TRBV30,TGTGCCTGGAGGGGGGGTGTTGGCTACACCTTC,CAWRGGVGYTF
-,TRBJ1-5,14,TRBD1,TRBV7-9,TGTGCCAGCAGCCGAGGGGGCTCCAATCAGCCCCAGCATTTT,CASSRGGSNQPQHF
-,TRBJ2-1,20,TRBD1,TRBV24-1,TGTGCCACCAGCCCCCCCCCGGGACAGGGGACATTGAGCTCCTACAATGAGCAGTTCTTC,CATSPPPGQGTLSSYNEQFF
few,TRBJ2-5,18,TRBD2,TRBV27,TGTGCCAGCAGTTCCCTAGTCGGGCTAGCGGGGGGAAAAGAGACCCAGTACTTC,CASSSLVGLAGGKETQYF
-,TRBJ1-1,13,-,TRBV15,TGTGCCACCAGCAGCAATTTGAACACTGAAGCTTTCTTT,CATSSNLNTEAFF
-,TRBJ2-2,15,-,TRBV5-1,TGCGCCAGCAGCCGCCTTGGGGACTGCACCGGGGAGCTGTTTTTT,CASSRLGDCTGELFF